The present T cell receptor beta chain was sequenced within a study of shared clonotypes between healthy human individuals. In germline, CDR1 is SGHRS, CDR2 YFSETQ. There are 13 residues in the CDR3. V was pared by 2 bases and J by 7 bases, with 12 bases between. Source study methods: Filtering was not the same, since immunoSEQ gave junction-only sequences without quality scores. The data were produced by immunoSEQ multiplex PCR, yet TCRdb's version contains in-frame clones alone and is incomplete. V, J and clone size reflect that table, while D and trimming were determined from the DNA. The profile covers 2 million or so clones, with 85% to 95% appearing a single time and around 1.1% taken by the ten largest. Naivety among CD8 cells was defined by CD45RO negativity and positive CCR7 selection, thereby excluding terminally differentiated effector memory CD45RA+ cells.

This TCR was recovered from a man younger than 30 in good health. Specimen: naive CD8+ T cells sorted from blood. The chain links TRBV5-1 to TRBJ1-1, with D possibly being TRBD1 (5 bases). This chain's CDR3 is CASSFGGGGEAFF. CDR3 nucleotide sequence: TGCGCCAGCAGCTTTGGGGGAGGCGGTGAAGCTTTCTTT.